This T cell receptor (beta chain) derives from a study of post-analysis software for immune sequencing data. Study-wide points: Comparison with controls showed significantly lower normalized Chao1 diversity in multiple sclerosis patients.

Points on this clonotype: The antigen remains unidentified.

Unique molecular identifiers featured in each of the TCR beta cDNA libraries. Using its own MiXCR run on the PCR reads, TCRdb lists one record per CDR3 protein. There are about 500,000 distinct CDR3 sequences in the sample; roughly 45% occur only once, and 9% to 13% lies in the top ten. The sequence came from a girl aged 5-17 years with multiple sclerosis. The sequencing input was blood.

The CDR3 here is CASSVGPGQGNEKLFF. The DNA for the CDR3 is TGTGCCAGCAGCGTAGGTCCGGGACAGGGCAATGAAAAACTGTTTTTT. The chain links TRBV9 to TRBJ1-4, with 9 bases aligning to TRBD1. Per germline, CDR1 SGDLS and CDR2 YYNGEE. V lost 0 bases to trimming and J lost 5 bases; unmatched junction nucleotides: 5. This CDR3 is 16 amino acids long.